This passage covers 24 T cell receptor beta chains from one sample sequenced in a study of T cell responses to AZD1222 COVID-19 vaccine. Here immunoSEQ multiplex PCR was the method, and the copy in TCRdb shows in-frame clones only, minus some. This table has 100,000 to 150,000 clones, about 90% appearing once. Source: peripheral blood, taken on day 0 of AZD1222 vaccination. The receptors were gathered from an adult in good health.

V gene TRBV10-2 combines with J gene TRBJ1-1; a possible D gene is TRBD1 (6 bases). The CDR3 contains 15 residues. Trimming stripped 7 bases from V and 1 base from J, with 16 bases between. The germline V gene has CDR1 WSHSY and CDR2 SAAADI. The CDR3 reads CASTRRDIGNTEAFF. CDR3 in DNA: TGCGCCAGCACCAGAAGGGACATAGGGAACACTGAAGCTTTCTTT.

The chain carries TRBV11-2 and TRBJ1-4; D not certain. V dropped 5 bases and J dropped 1 base, with 8 bases sitting between them. Germline V lookup: CDR1 SGHAT, CDR2 FQNNGV. The CDR3 loop spans 14 amino acids. The CDR3, as DNA: TGTGCCAGCAGCCTACAGATAACTAATGAAAAACTGTTTTTT. Its protein product is CASSLQITNEKLFF. Full variable domain (outside the CDR3, taken from reference TRBV11-2 and TRBJ1-4): EAGVAQSPRYKIIEKRQSVAFWCNPISGHATLYWYQQILGQGPKLLIQFQNNGVVDDSQLPKDRFSAERLKGVDSTLKIQPAKLEDSAVYLCASSLQITNEKLFFGSGTQLSVL.

The CDR3 DNA follows: TGTGCCAGCAGTGGTAGAGGACAGAACACAGATACGCAGTATTTT. This translates into CASSGRGQNTDTQYF. This chain links TRBV2 with TRBJ2-3; D is possibly TRBD1 (6 bases). The CDR3 runs 15 residues. The V end lost 4 bases, the J end lost 2 bases, and 13 bases lay between the germline ends. The V gene's germline CDR1 is SNHLY and CDR2 FYNNEI.

The CDR3 DNA reads TGCGCCAGCAGCCAAGATCCGGACAGGGCCACAGATACGCAGTATTTT. Translated: CASSQDPDRATDTQYF. V is TRBV4-3 and J is TRBJ2-3, with 8 bases that match TRBD1. The V and J ends lost 0 bases and 2 bases, in that order; junction bases with no gene match: 4. CDR1 and CDR2 from the germline V gene are LGHNA and YSLEER. The length of the CDR3 is 16 residues.

This sequence joins TRBV7-9 and TRBJ2-1, with 7 bases matching TRBD1. The J segment lost 12 bases and the V segment lost 3 bases, leaving 11 bases of the junction unmatched. The CDR3 loop spans 14 amino acids. The germline gives CDR1 SEHNR, CDR2 FQNEAQ (reference sequence). The CDR3 nucleotides read TGTGCCAGCAGCTTCTCCGGGACAGTTTATGGGCAGTTCTTC. Protein: CASSFSGTVYGQFF.

This clone was observed a single time. This chain connects TRBV6-5 to TRBJ2-7; D is possibly TRBD1 or TRBD2 (5 bases each). The V end lost 7 bases, the J end lost 4 bases, and 17 bases lay between the germline ends. The CDR3 extends over 14 amino acids. Germline V gene sequence: CDR1 MNHEY, CDR2 SVGAGI. The CDR3 DNA reads as TGTGCCAGCATCGAGGGGAACGGGCCATACGAGCAGTACTTC. It yields the protein CASIEGNGPYEQYF.

For the CDR3, the DNA is TGTGCCAGCAACCGGGACAGGACATCCTACGAGCAGTACTTC. Protein product: CASNRDRTSYEQYF. The V call is TRBV18, the J call TRBJ2-7, with 8 positions matching TRBD1. This CDR3 is built from 14 residues. V dropped 8 bases and J dropped 1; count of bases not matched to a gene: 7. Germline CDR1 KGHSH, CDR2 LQKENI.

The CDR3 nucleotides read TGTGCCAGCAGTGAAGCGCGGGCGGGGGGCGATTCCTACGAGCAGTACTTC. Encoded protein: CASSEARAGGDSYEQYF. V and J are TRBV6-1 and TRBJ2-7, with 8 bases lining up with TRBD2. J was trimmed by 1 base and V by 0 bases; bases with no gene match: 8. In germline, CDR1 is MNHNS, CDR2 SASEGT. The CDR3 is 17 amino acids.

The chain has TRBV28 and TRBJ2-7, with 7 bases identical to TRBD1. The CDR3 runs to 14 residues. The germline CDR1 and CDR2 sequences are MDHEN and SYDVKM. The J segment lost 2 bases and the V segment lost 3 bases, leaving 4 bases of the junction unmatched. The CDR3, as DNA: TGTGCCAGCAGTTTGGCCCAGGGGGCCTACGAGCAGTACTTC. Translating gives CASSLAQGAYEQYF.

The chain combines TRBV3-1 (or the pseudogene TRBV3-2) with TRBJ1-5; no reliable D call. Germline loops: CDR1 LGHDT, CDR2 YNNKEL (reference sequence). The CDR3 consists of 15 residues. The V end was cut by 1 base, the J end by 1 base, with 8 bases between. This CDR3 reads CASSQGQGSNQPQHF. The CDR3 DNA sequence: TGTGCCAGCAGCCAAGGGCAAGGGAGCAATCAGCCCCAGCATTTT.

This chain uses TRBV7-8 with TRBJ2-2, with D possibly being TRBD2 (5 bases). This CDR3 region has 18 residues. Germline lookup yields CDR1 SGHVS and CDR2 FQNEAQ. V was trimmed by 2 bases and J by 5 bases, leaving 21 bases between them. CDR3 loop: CASSLRAVGSPGTGELFF. As DNA, the CDR3 is TGTGCCAGCAGCTTAAGGGCGGTGGGGAGCCCTGGTACCGGGGAGCTGTTTTTT.

The chain has TRBV21-1 and TRBJ2-2; TRBD2 reflects the table's D call only, with no check against the DNA. TRBV21-1 has pseudogene status. The CDR3 contains 20 residues. The CDR3 region is CASSEASGTSGPLGAGELFF. As DNA, the CDR3 is TGTGCCAGCAGCGAAGCGTCCGGGACTAGCGGCCCCCTCGGCGCCGGGGAGCTGTTTTTT.

The chain recombines TRBV7-8 with TRBJ1-1; D not resolved. CDR1 is SGHVS and CDR2 is FQNEAQ in the germline V gene. Deletions cut 6 bases from V and 0 bases from J, with 14 bases between. The CDR3 contains 15 residues. The CDR3 spells CASRPRHLMNTEAFF. DNA of the CDR3: TGTGCCAGCAGGCCAAGACACCTAATGAACACTGAAGCTTTCTTT.

CDR3 in amino acids: CASSDQGAGELFF. As DNA, the CDR3 is TGTGCCAGCAGTGACCAGGGGGCCGGGGAGCTGTTTTTT. The V and J genes are TRBV2 and TRBJ2-2, with 7 bases fitting TRBD1. This CDR3 contains 13 residues. The germline V gene has CDR1 SNHLY and CDR2 FYNNEI. Germline trimming cut 3 bases from V and 6 bases from J; bases unmatched to any gene: 1.

The chain links TRBV28 to TRBJ2-7; 11 nucleotides line up with TRBD1. In germline, CDR1 is MDHEN, CDR2 SYDVKM. V was pared by 3 bases and J by 5 bases, with 6 bases of the junction left unmatched. The CDR3 runs 15 residues. The CDR3 loop reads CASSFFGTGGNEQYF. CDR3 bases: TGTGCCAGCAGTTTCTTCGGGACAGGGGGAAACGAGCAGTACTTC.

The CDR3: CASSTLRNQPQHF. The CDR3 DNA follows: TGTGCCAGCAGTACCCTGCGGAATCAGCCCCAGCATTTT. The chain employs TRBV2 and TRBJ1-5; D call uncertain. Deletions cut 5 bases from V and 4 bases from J, with 9 bases between. CDR3 length: 13 amino acids. Germline CDR1 is SNHLY and CDR2 is FYNNEI.

The chain combines TRBV7-9 with TRBJ2-7; D might be TRBD1 or TRBD2, each matching 5 bases. The V and J ends lost 5 bases and 3 bases respectively, with 11 bases between them. Germline loops: CDR1 SEHNR, CDR2 FQNEAQ (reference sequence). This CDR3 has 13 residues. The CDR3 region has the DNA TGTGCCAGCAGCCGGGACGCCGGCTACGAGCAGTACTTC. Translating gives CASSRDAGYEQYF.

The J gene is TRBJ1-1, the V gene TRBV9; TRBD1 matches at 8 bases. Trimming at V came to 1 base and at J to 0 bases, leaving 2 bases not matched to a gene. The CDR3 contains 15 residues. The germline CDR1 and CDR2 sequences are SGDLS and YYNGEE. CDR3 nucleotide sequence: TGTGCCAGCAGCGTAACAGGGGGGTTGAACACTGAAGCTTTCTTT. It translates to CASSVTGGLNTEAFF.

The chain combines TRBV24-1 with TRBJ2-1; the match to TRBD2 covers 7 bases. Looked up from germline, CDR1 is KGHDR and CDR2 is SFDVKD. The CDR3 is made up of 16 amino acids. V gave up 3 bases and J gave up 0 bases; unmatched junction bases: 4. CDR3: CATSDTSASSYNEQFF. The CDR3, as DNA: TGTGCCACCAGTGATACTAGCGCGAGCTCCTACAATGAGCAGTTCTTC.

The V gene is TRBV27, the J gene TRBJ2-4, with 9 positions matching TRBD1. The CDR3 loop spans 17 amino acids. The junction had 7 bases not matched to a gene; V was cut back by 4 bases and J by 0 bases. Germline CDR1 is MNHEY and CDR2 is SMNVEV (reference sequence). The CDR3 DNA reads as TGTGCCAGCAGTTCCCTATCACAGGGGGCAGCCAAAAACATTCAGTACTTC. Residues: CASSSLSQGAAKNIQYF.

The chain uses TRBV5-5 and TRBJ1-4, with D perhaps matching TRBD1 (5 bases). There are 14 residues in the CDR3. The V end was cut by 2 bases, the J end by 7 bases, with 12 bases between. Germline assignment: CDR1 SGHKS and CDR2 YYEKEE (reference sequence). CDR3 nucleotide sequence: TGTGCCAGCAGCTTAACAGGAGGGTTTGAAAAACTGTTTTTT. This encodes CASSLTGGFEKLFF.

This clone was recorded once. This chain uses TRBV20-1 with TRBJ1-2; D is uncertain. Trimming shortened V by 7 bases and J by 6 bases, and 9 bases separated the two germline ends. The CDR3 spans 10 residues. Germline-derived CDR1 and CDR2 are DFQATT and SNEGSKA (reference sequence). In nucleotides, the CDR3 is TGCAGTGTCCCTCGGGATGGCTACACCTTC. Protein: CSVPRDGYTF.

This clone occurred once. CDR3 region: CASSQDRGAGNTIYF. CDR3 sequence (DNA): TGTGCCAGCTCACAGGACAGAGGCGCTGGAAACACCATATATTTT. The gene calls are TRBV18 and TRBJ1-3, with D perhaps matching TRBD1 (6 bases). This CDR3 is 15 amino acids long. The V end was cut by 4 bases, the J end by 2 bases, with 12 bases between. Germline V gene data show CDR1 as KGHSH and CDR2 as LQKENI.

V and J are TRBV9 and TRBJ2-3; D remains ambiguous. This CDR3 is 12 amino acids long. Germline V CDR1 and CDR2: SGDLS, YYNGEE. V gave up 0 bases and J gave up 4 bases, with 3 bases separating them. DNA for the CDR3: TGTGCCAGCAGCGTAGGAGCAGATACGCAGTATTTT. As protein: CASSVGADTQYF.